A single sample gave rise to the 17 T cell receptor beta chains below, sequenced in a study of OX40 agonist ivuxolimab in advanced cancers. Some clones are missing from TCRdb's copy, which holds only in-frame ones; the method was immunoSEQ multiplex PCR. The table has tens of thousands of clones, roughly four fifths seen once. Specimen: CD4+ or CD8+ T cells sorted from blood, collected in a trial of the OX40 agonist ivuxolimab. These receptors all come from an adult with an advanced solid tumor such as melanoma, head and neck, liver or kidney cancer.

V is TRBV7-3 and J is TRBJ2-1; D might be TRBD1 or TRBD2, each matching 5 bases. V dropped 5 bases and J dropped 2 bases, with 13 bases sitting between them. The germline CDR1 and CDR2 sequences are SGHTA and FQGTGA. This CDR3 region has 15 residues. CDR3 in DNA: TGTGCCAGCAGCCCGTCATCGGGGCCCTACAATGAGCAGTTCTTC. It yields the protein CASSPSSGPYNEQFF.

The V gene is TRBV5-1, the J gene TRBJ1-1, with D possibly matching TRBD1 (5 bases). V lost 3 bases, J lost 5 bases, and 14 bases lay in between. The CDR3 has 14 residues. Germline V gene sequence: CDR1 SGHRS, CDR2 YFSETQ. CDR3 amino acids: CASSSDGGLTEAFF. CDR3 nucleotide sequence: TGCGCCAGCAGCTCAGATGGGGGTCTTACTGAAGCTTTCTTT.

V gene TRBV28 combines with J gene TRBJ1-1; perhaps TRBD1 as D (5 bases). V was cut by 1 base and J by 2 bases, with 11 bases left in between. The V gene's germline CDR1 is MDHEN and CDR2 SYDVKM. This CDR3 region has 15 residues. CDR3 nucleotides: TGTGCCAGCAGTTTATTAGAGGGGATAAACACTGAAGCTTTCTTT. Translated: CASSLLEGINTEAFF. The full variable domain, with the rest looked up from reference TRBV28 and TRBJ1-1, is DVKVTQSSRYLVKRTGEKVFLECVQDMDHENMFWYRQDPGLGLRLIYFSYDVKMKEKGDIPEGYSVSREKKERFSLILESASTNQTSMYLCASSLLEGINTEAFFGQGTRLTVV.

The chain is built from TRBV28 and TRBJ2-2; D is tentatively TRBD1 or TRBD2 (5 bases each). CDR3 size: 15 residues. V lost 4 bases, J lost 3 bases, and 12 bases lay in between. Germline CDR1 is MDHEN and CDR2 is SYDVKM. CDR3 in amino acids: CASSSSGRYTGELFF. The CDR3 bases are TGTGCCAGCAGTTCCTCGGGACGGTACACCGGGGAGCTGTTTTTT.

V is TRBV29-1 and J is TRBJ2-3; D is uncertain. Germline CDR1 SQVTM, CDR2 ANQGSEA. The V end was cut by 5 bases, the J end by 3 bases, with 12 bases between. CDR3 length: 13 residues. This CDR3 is CSVSTMGTDTQYF. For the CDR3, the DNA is TGCAGCGTTTCTACGATGGGGACAGATACGCAGTATTTT.

The CDR3 nucleotides read TGTGCCAGCACGCCGGGGCAGGGAGGATACGAGCAGTACTTC. It specifies CASTPGQGGYEQYF. The V and J genes are TRBV6-1 and TRBJ2-7; D is perhaps TRBD2 (6 bases). V was clipped by 7 bases and J by 4 bases, with 17 bases between them. Germline assignment: CDR1 MNHNS and CDR2 SASEGT. The CDR3 length is 14 residues.

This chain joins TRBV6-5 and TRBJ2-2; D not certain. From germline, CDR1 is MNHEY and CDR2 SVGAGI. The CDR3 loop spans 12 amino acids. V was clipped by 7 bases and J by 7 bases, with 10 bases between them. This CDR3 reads CASTAGNGELFF. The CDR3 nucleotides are TGTGCCAGCACGGCAGGAAACGGGGAGCTGTTTTTT.

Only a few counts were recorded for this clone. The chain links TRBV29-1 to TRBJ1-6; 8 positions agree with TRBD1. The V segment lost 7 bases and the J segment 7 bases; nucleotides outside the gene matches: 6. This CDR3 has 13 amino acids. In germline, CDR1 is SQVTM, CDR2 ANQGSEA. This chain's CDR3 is CSALTGDNSPLHF. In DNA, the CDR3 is TGCAGCGCCTTGACAGGGGACAATTCACCCCTCCACTTT.

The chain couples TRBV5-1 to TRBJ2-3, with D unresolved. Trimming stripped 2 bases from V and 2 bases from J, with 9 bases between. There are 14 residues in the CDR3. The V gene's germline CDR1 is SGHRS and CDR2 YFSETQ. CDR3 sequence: CASSLGPHTDTQYF. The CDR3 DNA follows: TGCGCCAGCAGCTTAGGGCCACACACAGATACGCAGTATTTT. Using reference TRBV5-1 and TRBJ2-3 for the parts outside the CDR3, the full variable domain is KAGVTQTPRYLIKTRGQQVTLSCSPISGHRSVSWYQQTPGQGLQFLFEYFSETQRNKGNFPGRFSGRQFSNSRSEMNVSTLELGDSALYLCASSLGPHTDTQYFGPGTRLTVL.

CDR3 residues: CASSPAATATNEKLFF. CDR3 nucleotide sequence: TGTGCCAGCTCACCCGCCGCGACGGCAACTAATGAAAAACTGTTTTTT. The chain combines TRBV18 with TRBJ1-4, with D uncertain. The germline V gene encodes CDR1 KGHSH and CDR2 LQKENI. V was clipped by 3 bases and J by 0 bases, with 11 bases between them. The CDR3 extends over 16 amino acids.

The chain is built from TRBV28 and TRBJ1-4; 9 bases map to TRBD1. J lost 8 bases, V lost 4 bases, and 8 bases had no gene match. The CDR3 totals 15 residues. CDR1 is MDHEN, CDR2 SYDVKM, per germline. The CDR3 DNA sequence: TGTGCCAGCAGTTCGCCGGGACAGGGAAGAGAAAAACTGTTTTTT. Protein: CASSSPGQGREKLFF.

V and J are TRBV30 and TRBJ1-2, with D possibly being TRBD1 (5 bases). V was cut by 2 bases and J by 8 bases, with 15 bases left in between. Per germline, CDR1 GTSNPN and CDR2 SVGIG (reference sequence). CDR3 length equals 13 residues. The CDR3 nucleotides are TGTGCCTGGAGTATTGAGTTGGGGGAAGGCTACACCTTC. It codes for CAWSIELGEGYTF.

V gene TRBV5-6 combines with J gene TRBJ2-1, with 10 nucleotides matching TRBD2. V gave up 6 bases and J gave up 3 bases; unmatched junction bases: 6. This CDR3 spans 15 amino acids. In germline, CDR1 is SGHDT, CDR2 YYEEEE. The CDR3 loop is CASNRLAGLYNEQFF. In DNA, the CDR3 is TGTGCCAGCAACCGACTAGCGGGTCTCTACAATGAGCAGTTCTTC.

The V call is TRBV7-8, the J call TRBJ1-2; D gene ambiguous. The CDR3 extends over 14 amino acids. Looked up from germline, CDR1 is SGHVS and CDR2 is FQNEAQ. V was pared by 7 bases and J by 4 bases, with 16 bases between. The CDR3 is CASTPGGAGYGYTF. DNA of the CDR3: TGTGCCAGCACCCCGGGCGGCGCTGGCTATGGCTACACCTTC.

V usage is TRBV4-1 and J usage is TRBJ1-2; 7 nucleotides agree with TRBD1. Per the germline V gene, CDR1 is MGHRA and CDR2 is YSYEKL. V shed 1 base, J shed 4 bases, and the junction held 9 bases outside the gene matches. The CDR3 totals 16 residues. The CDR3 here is CASSQGQGTIGYGYTF. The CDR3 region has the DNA TGCGCCAGCAGCCAAGGACAGGGAACAATAGGCTATGGCTACACCTTC.

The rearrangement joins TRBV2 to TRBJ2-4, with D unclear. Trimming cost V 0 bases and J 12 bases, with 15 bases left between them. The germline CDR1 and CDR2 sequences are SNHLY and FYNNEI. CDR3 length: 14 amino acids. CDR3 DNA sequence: TGTGCCAGCAGTGAAGCGCTTACCGGCGAAAATCAGTACTTC. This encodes CASSEALTGENQYF.

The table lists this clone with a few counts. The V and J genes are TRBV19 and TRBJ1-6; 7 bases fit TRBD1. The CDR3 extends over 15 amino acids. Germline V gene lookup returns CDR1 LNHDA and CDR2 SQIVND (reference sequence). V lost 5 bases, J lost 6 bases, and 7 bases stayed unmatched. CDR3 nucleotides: TGTGCCAGTAGTCTCCGGGGACAGTCTAATTCACCCCTCCACTTT. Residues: CASSLRGQSNSPLHF.